The 30 T cell receptor beta chains below were found in one sample sequenced in a study of blood T cell repertoires in COVID-19. Sequencing was performed with immunoSEQ multiplex PCR; in TCRdb, only in-frame clones are kept and a portion is missing. The sample consists of about 300,000 clones, 65% to 90% of them appearing once. Specimen: PBMCs or T cells enriched from blood (not recorded which). Source of these receptors: a woman aged 18-29 years who had recovered from COVID-19.

The chain is built from TRBV27 and TRBJ1-5; D ambiguous. Trimming removed 7 bases at V and 5 bases at J, with 9 bases between. This CDR3 region has 12 residues. Per germline, CDR1 MNHEY and CDR2 SMNVEV (reference sequence). CDR3 nucleotide sequence: TGTGCCAGCAAAACCCGGGATCAGCCCCAGCATTTT. Encoded protein: CASKTRDQPQHF.

This chain links TRBV5-6 with TRBJ1-1; 7 bases line up with TRBD1. This CDR3 comprises 14 residues. V dropped 1 base and J dropped 5; count of bases not matched to a gene: 5. Germline assignment: CDR1 SGHDT and CDR2 YYEEEE. CDR3: CASSLTGAGTEAFF. CDR3 sequence (DNA): TGTGCCAGCAGCTTGACAGGGGCTGGGACTGAAGCTTTCTTT.

J is TRBJ1-4 and V is TRBV14; 7 nucleotides match TRBD1. Germline CDR1 and CDR2: SGHDN and FVKESK. Unmatched junction bases numbered 4, after V lost 1 base and J lost 5 bases. The CDR3 sequence is 15 residues long. CDR3 in amino acids: CASSQGQGRNEKLFF. The CDR3 region has the DNA TGTGCCAGCAGCCAAGGACAGGGCCGAAATGAAAAACTGTTTTTT.

This clone was observed once. The chain links TRBV30 to TRBJ1-1, with TRBD1 matching 7 bases. This CDR3 spans 14 amino acids. The germline CDR1 and CDR2 sequences are GTSNPN and SVGIG (reference sequence). V was pared by 4 bases and J by 4 bases, with 9 bases of the junction left unmatched. The CDR3: CAWTLPNRGTEAFF. DNA for the CDR3: TGTGCCTGGACATTACCAAACAGGGGCACTGAAGCTTTCTTT.

This clone appeared a single time. The chain combines TRBV28 with TRBJ1-2, with 10 bases identical to TRBD1. The germline CDR1 and CDR2 sequences are MDHEN and SYDVKM. The CDR3 consists of 14 residues. J lost 8 bases, V lost 4 bases, and 7 bases had no gene match. CDR3 residues: CASSSRGTGDGYTF. The CDR3 bases are TGTGCCAGCAGTTCCCGGGGGACAGGGGACGGCTACACCTTC.

The rearrangement uses TRBV13 and TRBJ1-2; D remains unclear. The CDR3 loop spans 11 amino acids. Germline V gene lookup returns CDR1 PRHDT and CDR2 FYEKMQ (reference sequence). Trimming left V 0 bases short and J 8 bases short, with 4 bases between. The CDR3 nucleotides read TGTGCCAGCAGCTTAGGGCGAGGCTACACCTTC. It codes for CASSLGRGYTF.

The chain has TRBV12-3 or TRBV12-4 and TRBJ1-1, with D maybe TRBD1 (5 bases). The CDR3 loop spans 8 amino acids. The V gene lost 10 bases and the J gene lost 10 bases, with 7 bases spanning the gap. The CDR3 is CATGGAFF. CDR3 sequence (DNA): TGTGCCACGGGGGGAGCTTTCTTT.

The V and J genes are TRBV5-1 and TRBJ1-4; TRBD1 aligns across 7 bases. The CDR3 runs 15 residues. Germline V lookup: CDR1 SGHRS, CDR2 YFSETQ. Trimming at V came to 4 bases and at J to 11 bases, leaving 14 bases not matched to a gene. The DNA for the CDR3 is TGCGCCAGCAGCCTAGGGACAGTCGAAATGAGGAAACTGTTTTTT. Encoded protein: CASSLGTVEMRKLFF.

The CDR3 DNA reads TGTGCCAGCAGCCATCGGGGCAATGAGCAGTTCTTC. This encodes CASSHRGNEQFF. J is TRBJ2-1 and V is TRBV3-1 (or the pseudogene TRBV3-2); a weak D match, TRBD2 (5 bases). The CDR3 totals 12 residues. V dropped 3 bases and J dropped 6 bases, with 6 bases sitting between them. Germline V gene data show CDR1 as LGHDT and CDR2 as YNNKEL (reference sequence).

The chain joins TRBV7-8 to TRBJ2-7; 8 bases fit TRBD2. CDR1 is SGHVS, CDR2 FQNEAQ, per germline. This CDR3 is built from 16 residues. The ends lost 5 bases at V and 0 bases at J; junction bases unmatched: 9. CDR3 sequence: CASSAYSGESSYEQYF. CDR3 sequence (DNA): TGTGCCAGCAGCGCCTATAGCGGGGAGAGCTCCTACGAGCAGTACTTC.

As regards this clone: Relative to the germline gene, one junction end is altered; a read error may explain this. The CDR3 DNA reads as TGTGCCAGCAACTTAAGCCGAGATACGCAGTATTTT. This gives the protein CASNLSRDTQYF. This rearrangement joins TRBV7-9 to TRBJ2-3; D call uncertain. Germline CDR1 and CDR2: SEHNR and FQNEAQ (reference sequence). The CDR3 loop spans 12 amino acids.

The chain carries TRBV12-5 and TRBJ1-4; TRBD1 matches at 8 bases. The CDR3 totals 18 residues. V trimming: 3 bases; J trimming: 8 bases; junction bases outside the gene matches: 17. Germline V gene sequence: CDR1 LGHNT, CDR2 FRNRAP. The CDR3, as DNA: TGTGCTAGTGGTTTCAATCGGACGGCAGGGGGCTCAGGAGAAAAACTGTTTTTT. Its protein product is CASGFNRTAGGSGEKLFF.

V gene TRBV5-6 combines with J gene TRBJ2-7; TRBD2 matches at 11 bases. The CDR3 is 16 residues long. CDR1 SGHDT and CDR2 YYEEEE come from the germline V gene. The V segment lost 4 bases and the J segment 4 bases; nucleotides outside the gene matches: 10. The CDR3 sequence: CASSVSLAGAWYEQYF. Here the CDR3 DNA reads TGTGCCAGCAGCGTGTCACTAGCGGGAGCCTGGTACGAGCAGTACTTC.

The rearrangement links TRBV28 to TRBJ1-2, with D perhaps TRBD1 (5 bases). Germline CDR1 and CDR2: MDHEN and SYDVKM. There are 12 residues in the CDR3. Trimming removed 6 bases at V and 4 bases at J, with 9 bases between. The CDR3 region has the DNA TGTGCCAGCAGCCAGGGCGGCTATGGCTACACCTTC. This translates into CASSQGGYGYTF.

V is TRBV21-1 and J is TRBJ1-3; the table names TRBD1, a call not compared with the DNA. TRBV21-1 is flagged as a pseudogene. The CDR3 extends over 18 amino acids. CDR3 loop: CASSKRGRGQSSGNTIYF. The CDR3 nucleotides read TGTGCCAGCAGCAAAAGAGGCAGGGGCCAAAGCTCTGGAAACACCATATATTTT.

About this clone itself: At the DNA level, this CDR3 is encoded by other sequences in the same sample as well. The chain uses TRBV9 and TRBJ2-7, with D perhaps TRBD1 (5 bases). The CDR3 has 15 residues. V shed 0 bases and J shed 0 bases, with 10 bases lying between them. Germline CDR1 is SGDLS and CDR2 is YYNGEE. The CDR3 here is CASSVGQGISYEQYF. DNA for the CDR3: TGTGCCAGCAGCGTAGGGCAGGGTATCTCCTACGAGCAGTACTTC.

This rearrangement joins TRBV19 to TRBJ1-2; tentatively, D is TRBD1 (5 bases). The CDR3 has 14 amino acids. Trimming stripped 1 base from V and 3 bases from J, with 9 bases between. Germline CDR1 and CDR2: LNHDA and SQIVND (reference sequence). CDR3 region: CASSIGPGDYGYTF. The DNA for the CDR3 is TGTGCCAGTAGTATAGGGCCGGGGGACTATGGCTACACCTTC. Filled out from reference TRBV19 and TRBJ1-2, the complete variable domain reads DGGITQSPKYLFRKEGQNVTLSCEQNLNHDAMYWYRQDPGQGLRLIYYSQIVNDFQKGDIAEGYSVSREKKESFPLTVTSAQKNPTAFYLCASSIGPGDYGYTFGSGTRLTVV.

The chain employs TRBV2 and TRBJ1-3; D is perhaps TRBD1 (6 bases). V was trimmed by 6 bases and J by 0 bases, leaving 12 bases between them. Germline CDR1 is SNHLY and CDR2 is FYNNEI. The CDR3 has 15 residues. The DNA for the CDR3 is TGTGCCAGCAGGAAGGACAGTGGCTCTGGAAACACCATATATTTT. Its translation is CASRKDSGSGNTIYF.

The chain carries TRBV6-5 and TRBJ1-3; TRBD1 is a possible D gene (6 bases). Germline V gene data show CDR1 as MNHEY and CDR2 as SVGAGI. Trimming shortened V by 2 bases and J by 0 bases, and 8 bases separated the two germline ends. CDR3 length: 15 amino acids. In DNA, the CDR3 is TGTGCCAGCAGTTACAGGGGGAGCTCTGGAAACACCATATATTTT. Protein sequence: CASSYRGSSGNTIYF.

The chain recombines TRBV5-1 with TRBJ2-1; 13 nucleotides agree with TRBD2. This CDR3 has 17 amino acids. Looked up from germline, CDR1 is SGHRS and CDR2 is YFSETQ. J lost 1 base, V lost 4 bases, and 5 bases had no gene match. This CDR3 reads CASSIRTSGGSYNEQFF. CDR3 DNA: TGCGCCAGCAGCATCAGGACTAGCGGGGGTTCCTACAATGAGCAGTTCTTC.

The CDR3 is CASSQERTEAFF. CDR3 nucleotides: TGTGCCAGTAGTCAGGAACGCACTGAAGCTTTCTTT. This chain joins TRBV19 and TRBJ1-1; D not certain. The CDR3 is 12 residues long. Germline assignment: CDR1 LNHDA and CDR2 SQIVND (reference sequence). V shed 5 bases and J shed 4 bases, with 8 bases lying between them.

This clone was picked up one time. The J gene is TRBJ1-2, the V gene TRBV24-1; 7 bases agree with TRBD1. In germline, CDR1 is KGHDR, CDR2 SFDVKD. The CDR3 is 15 amino acids. Trimming cost V 3 bases and J 5 bases; bases outside gene matches: 8. The CDR3 here is CATSDEGQSFYGYTF. CDR3 DNA: TGTGCCACCAGTGATGAGGGACAGAGCTTTTATGGCTACACCTTC.

This rearrangement joins TRBV5-1 to TRBJ2-2, with TRBD2 identical over 11 bases. In germline, CDR1 is SGHRS, CDR2 YFSETQ. This CDR3 is built from 14 residues. V shed 8 bases, J shed 6 bases, and the junction held 6 bases outside the gene matches. In DNA form, the CDR3 reads TGCGCCAGTTCTAGCGGGGGGTTCCCCGGGGAGCTGTTTTTT. Translating gives CASSSGGFPGELFF.

The chain links TRBV13 to TRBJ1-4; D is perhaps TRBD1 (5 bases). The V gene's germline CDR1 is PRHDT and CDR2 FYEKMQ (reference sequence). Trimming removed 0 bases at V and 7 bases at J, with 12 bases between. The CDR3 has 15 residues. CDR3 bases: TGTGCCAGCAGCTTAGGTGTCAGGGAGGCTGAAAAACTGTTTTTT. Encoded protein: CASSLGVREAEKLFF.

V gene TRBV13 combines with J gene TRBJ1-2; perhaps TRBD1 as D (6 bases). The CDR3 has 14 residues. The V gene lost 5 bases and the J gene lost 4 bases, with 14 bases spanning the gap. Germline V gene sequence: CDR1 PRHDT, CDR2 FYEKMQ (reference sequence). The CDR3 region has the DNA TGTGCCAGCAGCCTCGGGGACACAGTCTATGGCTACACCTTC. This encodes CASSLGDTVYGYTF.

The CDR3 nucleotides are TGCAGCGTCGGACACTCGGGAGGCACAGATACGCAGTATTTT. As protein: CSVGHSGGTDTQYF. This chain joins TRBV29-1 and TRBJ2-3, with D perhaps matching TRBD2 (6 bases). The germline V and J ends were trimmed by 6 bases and 1 base, with 14 bases remaining between them. The CDR3 totals 14 residues. Germline CDR1 is SQVTM and CDR2 is ANQGSEA.

The chain joins TRBV19 to TRBJ2-5; 9 positions agree with TRBD1. Losses at the gene ends were 6 bases for V and 4 bases for J; bases not matched to a gene: 9. Germline V lookup: CDR1 LNHDA, CDR2 SQIVND (reference sequence). The CDR3 length is 15 residues. The CDR3 spells CASRTTGGVGETQYF. The CDR3 nucleotides read TGTGCCAGTAGGACTACAGGGGGCGTCGGAGAGACCCAGTACTTC.

Here the CDR3 DNA reads TGCGCCAGCAGCCAAGTGGGGCCCATGAATGAAAAACTGTTTTTT. Encoded protein: CASSQVGPMNEKLFF. The chain is built from TRBV4-1 and TRBJ1-4, with D possibly TRBD1 on 5 matching bases. The CDR3 is 15 residues long. Trimming left V 1 base short and J 5 bases short, with 11 bases between. Germline values: CDR1 MGHRA, CDR2 YSYEKL.

This chain uses TRBV2 with TRBJ2-5; a possible D gene is TRBD2 (5 bases). The ends were cut back, 4 bases at V and 2 bases at J, with 11 bases in the middle. This CDR3 contains 14 residues. CDR1 is SNHLY and CDR2 is FYNNEI in the germline V gene. CDR3 nucleotides: TGTGCCAGCAGTGGACCTCTAGCTCAAGAGACCCAGTACTTC. Its translation is CASSGPLAQETQYF.

This clone appeared a few times. The chain couples TRBV19 to TRBJ1-1, with D hard to call. The CDR3 runs to 14 residues. V was trimmed by 3 bases and J by 0 bases, leaving 8 bases between them. Per germline, CDR1 LNHDA and CDR2 SQIVND (reference sequence). The CDR3 nucleotides are TGTGCCAGTAGTATTTACGGTATGAACACTGAAGCTTTCTTT. Amino acids: CASSIYGMNTEAFF.